A selection of T cell receptor beta chains follows, all from one sample in a study of cytomegalovirus exposure and HLA in healthy donors. Clones were sequenced by immunoSEQ multiplex PCR, and TCRdb holds only the in-frame ones, with some missing. The repertoire table contains fewer than 85,000 clones. The specimen sequenced was PBMCs. All receptors come from a woman in her thirties or forties in good health and CMV-seropositive. The CDR3 runs from the conserved cysteine through the conserved F or W. The order of the fields is J gene, V gene, D gene, CDR3 length, CDR3 protein, CDR3 DNA. The D gene is left open where the match is weak.

j_gene: TRBJ2-7; v_gene: TRBV11-2; d_gene: .; len: 11; CDR3aa: CASSSIHEQYF; CDR3nt: TGTGCCAGCAGCTCTATTCACGAGCAGTACTTC
j_gene: TRBJ2-7; v_gene: TRBV5-8; d_gene: .; len: 14; CDR3aa: CASSFSGGVDEQYF; CDR3nt: TGTGCCAGCAGCTTCAGTGGAGGGGTCGACGAGCAGTACTTC
j_gene: TRBJ1-5; v_gene: TRBV9; d_gene: .; len: 14; CDR3aa: CASARGVSNQPQHF; CDR3nt: TGTGCCAGCGCCCGGGGGGTAAGCAATCAGCCCCAGCATTTT
j_gene: TRBJ2-7; v_gene: TRBV5-1; d_gene: TRBD1; len: 14; CDR3aa: CASSRDRGHYEQYF; CDR3nt: TGCGCCAGCAGCAGGGACAGGGGGCACTACGAGCAGTACTTC
j_gene: TRBJ2-7; v_gene: TRBV5-1; d_gene: TRBD2; len: 15; CDR3aa: CASSRTSGTTYEQYF; CDR3nt: TGCGCCAGCAGCCGGACTAGCGGGACCACCTACGAGCAGTACTTC
j_gene: TRBJ1-3; v_gene: TRBV28; d_gene: .; len: 17; CDR3aa: CASRGTINRDGTDTIYF; CDR3nt: TGTGCCAGCAGGGGCACCATAAACAGGGATGGGACGGACACCATATATTTT
j_gene: TRBJ2-3; v_gene: TRBV9; d_gene: .; len: 15; CDR3aa: CASSPWTPNGDTQYF; CDR3nt: TGTGCCAGCAGCCCCTGGACACCTAACGGGGATACGCAGTATTTT
j_gene: TRBJ1-3; v_gene: TRBV28; d_gene: .; len: 14; CDR3aa: CASSFSGEGNTIYF; CDR3nt: TGTGCCAGCAGTTTTTCGGGAGAAGGAAACACCATATATTTT
j_gene: TRBJ2-7; v_gene: TRBV6-5; d_gene: .; len: 14; CDR3aa: CASRPTVDSYEQYF; CDR3nt: TGTGCCAGCAGACCCACCGTGGACAGTTACGAGCAGTACTTC
j_gene: TRBJ2-7; v_gene: TRBV7-9; d_gene: .; len: 14; CDR3aa: CASSTSRGTYEQYF; CDR3nt: TGTGCCAGCAGCACCTCAAGGGGGACCTACGAGCAGTACTTC
j_gene: TRBJ2-5; v_gene: TRBV29-1; d_gene: TRBD2; len: 15; CDR3aa: CSAHRVGTSPETQYF; CDR3nt: TGCAGCGCTCACCGAGTAGGGACTAGCCCAGAGACCCAGTACTTC
j_gene: TRBJ2-3; v_gene: TRBV6-4; d_gene: .; len: 16; CDR3aa: CASSDSSGGGTDTQYF; CDR3nt: TGTGCCAGCAGTGACTCATCAGGCGGGGGCACAGATACGCAGTATTTT
j_gene: TRBJ2-1; v_gene: TRBV27; d_gene: .; len: 13; CDR3aa: CASLGSGYNEQFF; CDR3nt: TGTGCCAGCCTGGGTAGCGGATACAATGAGCAGTTCTTC
j_gene: TRBJ2-7; v_gene: TRBV27; d_gene: TRBD2; len: 14; CDR3aa: CASSFLAGVGEQYF; CDR3nt: TGTGCCAGCAGTTTTCTAGCGGGAGTAGGGGAGCAGTACTTC
j_gene: TRBJ2-3; v_gene: TRBV7-7; d_gene: .; len: 14; CDR3aa: CASSPTGGTDTQYF; CDR3nt: TGTGCCAGCAGCCCCACCGGGGGCACAGATACGCAGTATTTT
j_gene: TRBJ2-2; v_gene: TRBV6-1; d_gene: TRBD2; len: 15; CDR3aa: CASSEFSGGAGELFF; CDR3nt: TGTGCCAGCAGTGAATTTAGCGGGGGGGCCGGGGAGCTGTTTTTT
j_gene: TRBJ1-6; v_gene: TRBV25-1; d_gene: .; len: 15; CDR3aa: CASTRMAGLNSPLHF; CDR3nt: TGTGCCAGCACCCGGATGGCGGGCTTAAATTCACCCCTCCACTTT
j_gene: TRBJ2-3; v_gene: TRBV4-3; d_gene: .; len: 16; CDR3aa: CASSQEVSGQGDTQYF; CDR3nt: TGCGCCAGCAGCCAAGAAGTCTCGGGTCAGGGAGATACGCAGTATTTT
j_gene: TRBJ2-2; v_gene: TRBV6-5; d_gene: TRBD2; len: 15; CDR3aa: CASEGGAGGYGELFF; CDR3nt: TGTGCCAGCGAGGGTGGGGCGGGAGGGTACGGGGAGCTGTTTTTT
j_gene: TRBJ2-1; v_gene: TRBV7-2; d_gene: TRBD2; len: 15; CDR3aa: CASSATSGGAHEQFF; CDR3nt: TGTGCCAGCAGCGCGACTAGCGGGGGGGCTCATGAGCAGTTCTTC
j_gene: TRBJ2-7; v_gene: TRBV7-6; d_gene: TRBD2; len: 16; CDR3aa: CASSASGAGVRVEQYF; CDR3nt: TGTGCCAGCAGCGCGAGTGGGGCGGGAGTTCGCGTCGAGCAGTACTTC
j_gene: TRBJ2-3; v_gene: TRBV6-4; d_gene: TRBD1; len: 14; CDR3aa: CASSERQGADTQYF; CDR3nt: TGTGCCAGCAGTGAAAGACAGGGGGCAGATACGCAGTATTTT
j_gene: TRBJ1-3; v_gene: TRBV5-1; d_gene: .; len: 15; CDR3aa: CASSLAGVSGNTIYF; CDR3nt: TGCGCCAGCAGCTTGGCCGGGGTCTCTGGAAACACCATATATTTT
j_gene: TRBJ1-2; v_gene: TRBV7-9; d_gene: .; len: 15; CDR3aa: CASSSGGTGYYGYTF; CDR3nt: TGTGCCAGCAGCTCCGGCGGCACGGGTTACTATGGCTACACCTTC
j_gene: TRBJ1-2; v_gene: TRBV28; d_gene: TRBD1; len: 13; CDR3aa: CASSQPGQYGYTF; CDR3nt: TGTGCCAGCAGTCAACCGGGACAGTATGGCTACACCTTC
j_gene: TRBJ1-2; v_gene: TRBV15; d_gene: TRBD1; len: 15; CDR3aa: CATSSLGQGVIRYTF; CDR3nt: TGTGCCACCAGCAGTCTCGGACAGGGCGTTATTCGTTACACCTTC
j_gene: TRBJ1-2; v_gene: TRBV18; d_gene: TRBD1; len: 17; CDR3aa: CASSPQTGTVTDYGYTF; CDR3nt: TGTGCCAGCTCACCACAGACCGGGACAGTCACCGACTATGGCTACACCTTC
j_gene: TRBJ1-5; v_gene: TRBV15; d_gene: .; len: 13; CDR3aa: CATSQQGYQPQHF; CDR3nt: TGTGCCACCAGCCAACAGGGTTATCAGCCCCAGCATTTT
j_gene: TRBJ1-2; v_gene: TRBV7-2; d_gene: .; len: 16; CDR3aa: CASSRRGGSEAYGYTF; CDR3nt: TGTGCCAGCAGCCGCCGTGGTGGCTCGGAGGCCTATGGCTACACCTTC
j_gene: TRBJ1-1; v_gene: TRBV6-1; d_gene: TRBD1; len: 13; CDR3aa: CASQSTGGTEAFF; CDR3nt: TGTGCCAGCCAATCCACAGGGGGCACTGAAGCTTTCTTT
j_gene: TRBJ1-2; v_gene: TRBV5-4; d_gene: .; len: 15; CDR3aa: CASSLVGSANYGYTF; CDR3nt: TGTGCCAGCAGCTTGGTTGGCTCTGCTAACTATGGCTACACCTTC
j_gene: TRBJ2-5; v_gene: TRBV30; d_gene: .; len: 12; CDR3aa: CAWSRLAETQYF; CDR3nt: TGTGCCTGGAGTCGTCTAGCCGAGACCCAGTACTTC
j_gene: TRBJ2-7; v_gene: TRBV7-3; d_gene: TRBD1; len: 15; CDR3aa: CASSSQTGRLYEQYF; CDR3nt: TGTGCCAGCAGCTCCCAGACAGGGCGCCTATACGAGCAGTACTTC
j_gene: TRBJ1-2; v_gene: TRBV30; d_gene: .; len: 13; CDR3aa: CAWSLGGWYGYTF; CDR3nt: TGTGCCTGGAGCCTAGGGGGTTGGTATGGCTACACCTTC
j_gene: TRBJ1-5; v_gene: TRBV28; d_gene: TRBD1; len: 14; CDR3aa: CASIITGGSQPQHF; CDR3nt: TGTGCCAGCATTATTACAGGGGGATCTCAGCCCCAGCATTTT
j_gene: TRBJ2-7; v_gene: TRBV6-5; d_gene: TRBD2; len: 13; CDR3aa: CASSYSGGHEQYF; CDR3nt: TGTGCCAGCAGTTATTCGGGAGGACACGAGCAGTACTTC
j_gene: TRBJ2-3; v_gene: TRBV7-9; d_gene: TRBD1; len: 16; CDR3aa: CASSSRSGTGADTQYF; CDR3nt: TGTGCCAGCAGCTCAAGATCCGGGACAGGGGCAGATACGCAGTATTTT
j_gene: TRBJ2-5; v_gene: TRBV11-2; d_gene: TRBD2; len: 15; CDR3aa: CASSLGLAGGETQYF; CDR3nt: TGTGCCAGCAGCTTGGGGCTAGCGGGGGGCGAGACCCAGTACTTC
j_gene: TRBJ2-7; v_gene: TRBV5-1; d_gene: TRBD2; len: 15; CDR3aa: CASSLRTSVSYEQYF; CDR3nt: TGCGCCAGCAGCTTGCGGACTAGCGTTTCCTACGAGCAGTACTTC
j_gene: TRBJ1-5; v_gene: TRBV4-1; d_gene: .; len: 18; CDR3aa: CASSQDQGAGDSNQPQHF; CDR3nt: TGCGCCAGCAGCCAAGATCAAGGGGCAGGGGACAGCAATCAGCCCCAGCATTTT
j_gene: TRBJ1-1; v_gene: TRBV9; d_gene: TRBD1; len: 13; CDR3aa: CASSDTGDTEAFF; CDR3nt: TGTGCCAGCAGCGATACAGGGGACACTGAAGCTTTCTTT
j_gene: TRBJ2-3; v_gene: TRBV5-1; d_gene: TRBD1; len: 16; CDR3aa: CASSLIITGGTDTQYF; CDR3nt: TGCGCCAGCAGCTTGATCATAACAGGGGGAACAGATACGCAGTATTTT
j_gene: TRBJ1-1; v_gene: TRBV4-1; d_gene: .; len: 16; CDR3aa: CASSQRRAGGDTEAFF; CDR3nt: TGCGCCAGCAGCCAAAGGCGGGCGGGAGGGGACACTGAAGCTTTCTTT
j_gene: TRBJ2-7; v_gene: TRBV28; d_gene: .; len: 12; CDR3aa: CASSLLRDIAQF; CDR3nt: TGTGCCAGCAGTTTATTGCGAGACATTGCACAATTC
j_gene: TRBJ2-3; v_gene: TRBV4-1; d_gene: .; len: 15; CDR3aa: CASSQGRGNTDTQYF; CDR3nt: TGCGCCAGCAGCCAGGGCAGGGGAAACACAGATACGCAGTATTTT
j_gene: TRBJ2-5; v_gene: TRBV19; d_gene: .; len: 13; CDR3aa: CASKSTSQETQYF; CDR3nt: TGTGCCAGTAAGTCAACTAGCCAAGAGACCCAGTACTTC
j_gene: TRBJ2-1; v_gene: TRBV7-2; d_gene: TRBD2; len: 17; CDR3aa: CASSLEGTSGRANEQFF; CDR3nt: TGTGCCAGCAGCTTGGAGGGTACTAGCGGGAGGGCCAATGAGCAGTTCTTC
j_gene: TRBJ1-1; v_gene: TRBV18; d_gene: .; len: 12; CDR3aa: CASSPARSEAFF; CDR3nt: TGTGCCAGCTCACCAGCCAGGTCTGAAGCTTTCTTT
j_gene: TRBJ2-1; v_gene: TRBV7-3; d_gene: .; len: 13; CDR3aa: CASSLILSNEQFF; CDR3nt: TGTGCCAGCAGCTTAATCCTCTCCAATGAGCAGTTCTTC
j_gene: TRBJ1-1; v_gene: TRBV21-1; d_gene: .; len: 16; CDR3aa: CASSKALEGAVTEAFF; CDR3nt: TGTGCCAGCAGCAAAGCGCTGGAGGGGGCGGTCACTGAAGCTTTCTTT
j_gene: TRBJ2-3; v_gene: TRBV5-1; d_gene: TRBD1; len: 19; CDR3aa: CASSRLGQGAVSSTDTQYF; CDR3nt: TGCGCCAGCAGCCGGCTGGGACAGGGGGCCGTTTCTAGCACAGATACGCAGTATTTT
j_gene: TRBJ2-1; v_gene: TRBV5-4; d_gene: TRBD2; len: 18; CDR3aa: CASSLDGGVTSAYNEQFF; CDR3nt: TGTGCCAGCAGCTTGGATGGAGGTGTGACTAGCGCTTACAATGAGCAGTTCTTC
j_gene: TRBJ2-7; v_gene: TRBV5-6; d_gene: TRBD1; len: 14; CDR3aa: CASSPGTGWYEQYF; CDR3nt: TGTGCCAGCAGCCCCGGGACAGGGTGGTACGAGCAGTACTTC